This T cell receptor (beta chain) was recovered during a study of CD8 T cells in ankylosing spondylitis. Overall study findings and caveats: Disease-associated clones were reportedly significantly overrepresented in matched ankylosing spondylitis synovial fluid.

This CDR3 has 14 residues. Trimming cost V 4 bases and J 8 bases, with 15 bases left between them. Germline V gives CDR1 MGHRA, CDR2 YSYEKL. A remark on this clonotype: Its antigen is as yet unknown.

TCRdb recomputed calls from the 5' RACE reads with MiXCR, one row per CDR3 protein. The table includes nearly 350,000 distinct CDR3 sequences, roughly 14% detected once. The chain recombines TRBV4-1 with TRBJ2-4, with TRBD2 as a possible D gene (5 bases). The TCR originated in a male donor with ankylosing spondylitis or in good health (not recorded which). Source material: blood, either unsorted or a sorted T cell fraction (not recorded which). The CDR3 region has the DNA TGCGCCAGCAGCCTTCGCCCTAGCTCCGACATTCAGTACTTC. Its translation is CASSLRPSSDIQYF.